This T cell receptor beta chain was sequenced for a study of technical replicates of blood from a handful of donors. Trimming took 5 bases from V and 3 from J; bases not matched to a gene: 7. CDR1 and CDR2 from the germline V gene are SEHNR and FQNEAQ (reference sequence). The CDR3 is 15 residues long. Some clones are missing from TCRdb's copy, which holds only in-frame ones; the method was immunoSEQ multiplex PCR. The table has around 68,000 clones, approximately 97% seen once. The clonotype comes from a human donor in good health. The sequenced sample consisted of T cells isolated from PBMCs. The J gene is TRBJ1-2, the V gene TRBV7-9, with 9 bases that match TRBD1. The CDR3 DNA reads TGTGCCAGCAGCCCAGGACAGGGGATGTACTATGGCTACACCTTC. Translation gives CASSPGQGMYYGYTF.